These T cell receptor beta chains were read from a single sample in a study of regulatory T cells in long-lasting Graves disease. TCRdb re-called the multiplex PCR reads with MiXCR, one entry per CDR3 protein. The sample shows some 420,000 distinct CDR3 sequences, roughly 23% of them seen only once. The specimen comprised peripheral blood mononuclear cells (PBMCs), sampled when the disease was refractory, from a patient treated with antithyroid drugs. The source is a female donor with Graves disease. The CDR3 runs from the conserved cysteine through the conserved F or W. The order of the fields is clone size, D gene, V gene, J gene, CDR3 DNA, CDR3 protein. D genes are given only for firm matches. Some rows mark clone size as missing; the rest say once, few, many or name a class of expanded clone.

.	.	TRBV24-1	TRBJ1-5	TGTGCCACCAGTGCCACAATACAGGGCTCCCAGCATTTT	CATSATIQGSQHF
many	.	TRBV30	TRBJ1-2	TGTGCCTGGAGTGTCTCAGGGGACTATGGCTACACCTTC	CAWSVSGDYGYTF
many	.	TRBV28	TRBJ2-7	TGTGCCAGCAGTGACCCAGACTACGAGCAGTACTTC	CASSDPDYEQYF
.	.	TRBV5-6	TRBJ1-2	TGTGCCAGCAGTCCTGTTACTCCCTATGACTATGGCCACACCTTC	CASSPVTPYDYGHTF
.	TRBD1	TRBV28	TRBJ1-4	TGTGCCAGCAGACCGAGCCGAAGGGGGCGCGAAAAACTGTTTTTT	CASRPSRRGREKLFF
.	.	TRBV4-1	TRBJ2-3	TGCGCCAGCAGCCAAGTCAGAGATACGCAGTATTTT	CASSQVRDTQYF
.	TRBD1	TRBV19	TRBJ1-1	TGTGCCAGTACCTATGACAGGGGGACGAACACTGAAGCTTTCTTT	CASTYDRGTNTEAFF
few	.	TRBV19	TRBJ2-6	TGTGCCAGTAGTATGGAACGGCTCTCTGGGGCCAACGTCCTGACTTTC	CASSMERLSGANVLTF
.	.	TRBV10-3	TRBJ2-3	TGTGCCATCAGTGAGCCAAAAGTCGAGAATACGCAGTATTTT	CAISEPKVENTQYF
many	.	TRBV19	TRBJ1-2	TGTGCCAGCACCTCTGGGAGGGTCTATGGCTACACCTTC	CASTSGRVYGYTF
many	.	TRBV20-1	TRBJ1-1	TGCAGTGCCACTAAGGTCCTGAACACTGAAGCTTTCTTT	CSATKVLNTEAFF